This passage covers 27 T cell receptor beta chains from one sample sequenced in a study of cytomegalovirus exposure and HLA in healthy donors. 13 Jbeta primers and 60 Vbeta primers were used for the PCR. Some clones are missing from TCRdb's copy, which holds only in-frame ones; the method was immunoSEQ multiplex PCR. The sample holds tens of thousands of clones, about 80% seen once. Sequencing used PBMCs. These receptors originate from a man aged 50-59 years in good health and CMV-seropositive.

V and J are TRBV4-2 and TRBJ2-1; TRBD2 might be the D (5 bases). The CDR3 loop spans 15 amino acids. V was trimmed by 6 bases and J by 0 bases, leaving 12 bases between them. Germline CDR1 LGHNA, CDR2 YNFKEQ. The CDR3 region is CASSEAAGSYNEQFF. The CDR3 DNA reads as TGTGCCAGCAGTGAGGCCGCGGGCTCCTACAATGAGCAGTTCTTC.

The J gene is TRBJ2-1, the V gene TRBV11-3; D unresolved. Between the trimmed V and J ends, which lost 0 bases and 0 bases, there was a span of 15 bases. Germline V CDR1 and CDR2: SGHNT, YENEEA. This CDR3 is built from 18 residues. CDR3 protein: CASSLDRNLEDSYNEQFF. The CDR3 bases are TGTGCCAGCAGCTTAGATCGTAATCTAGAGGACTCCTACAATGAGCAGTTCTTC.

V usage is TRBV6-5 and J usage is TRBJ2-2; unclear D gene. The V gene lost 2 bases and the J gene lost 4 bases, with 5 bases spanning the gap. CDR1 and CDR2 from the germline V gene are MNHEY and SVGAGI. The CDR3 totals 13 residues. The CDR3 protein is CASSYSVTGELFF. The CDR3 DNA is TGTGCCAGCAGTTACAGCGTCACCGGGGAGCTGTTTTTT.

The count of this clone is one. This rearrangement joins TRBV4-1 to TRBJ2-7, with TRBD2 matching 12 bases. With 0 bases clipped from V and 1 base from J, the junction kept 7 bases outside the gene matches. Germline CDR1 reads MGHRA; CDR2 reads YSYEKL. This CDR3 is 18 amino acids long. The DNA of the CDR3 is TGCGCCAGCAGCCAAGAGGGGACTAGCGGGTGGCTTTCCTACGAGCAGTACTTC. Translating gives CASSQEGTSGWLSYEQYF.

This clone was seen just once. J is TRBJ2-5 and V is TRBV14; no reliable D call. V was trimmed by 2 bases and J by 6 bases, leaving 7 bases between them. Germline V gives CDR1 SGHDN, CDR2 FVKESK. This CDR3 comprises 12 residues. CDR3 region: CASSQFEKTQYF. For the CDR3, the DNA is TGTGCCAGCAGCCAATTCGAGAAGACCCAGTACTTC.

The chain couples TRBV5-1 to TRBJ1-2, with 9 bases matching TRBD1. CDR3 size: 15 residues. With V trimmed by 1 base and J by 4 bases, 5 bases remained unmatched. Germline lookup yields CDR1 SGHRS and CDR2 YFSETQ. CDR3 loop: CASSLTETGGYGYTF. The CDR3 DNA reads TGCGCCAGCAGCTTGACCGAGACAGGGGGCTATGGCTACACCTTC. Complete variable domain (other parts from reference TRBV5-1 and TRBJ1-2): KAGVTQTPRYLIKTRGQQVTLSCSPISGHRSVSWYQQTPGQGLQFLFEYFSETQRNKGNFPGRFSGRQFSNSRSEMNVSTLELGDSALYLCASSLTETGGYGYTFGSGTRLTVV.

The rearrangement uses TRBV16 and TRBJ1-2; 8 bases are shared with TRBD1. CDR1 and CDR2 (germline): KGHSY, FQNENV. V trimming: 2 bases; J trimming: 3 bases; junction bases outside the gene matches: 8. This CDR3 comprises 16 residues. CDR3 residues: CASSQAGTGSDYGYTF. The CDR3, as DNA: TGTGCCAGCAGCCAAGCCGGGACAGGTTCCGACTATGGCTACACCTTC.

The genes are TRBV7-9 and TRBJ1-5; tentative D call: TRBD1 (6 bases). Germline V gene lookup returns CDR1 SEHNR and CDR2 FQNEAQ (reference sequence). Deletions cut 6 bases from V and 2 bases from J, with 8 bases between. The CDR3 is made up of 13 amino acids. The CDR3 spells CASRQGRNQPQHF. The DNA of the CDR3 is TGTGCCAGCAGACAGGGTCGCAATCAGCCCCAGCATTTT.

The J gene is TRBJ1-6, the V gene TRBV7-3; D call uncertain. From germline, CDR1 is SGHTA and CDR2 FQGTGA. The CDR3 sequence is 15 residues long. V was pared by 5 bases and J by 2 bases, with 10 bases between. In DNA form, the CDR3 reads TGTGCCAGCAGCCCCGGGAGTACCTATAATTCACCCCTCCACTTT. Encoded protein: CASSPGSTYNSPLHF.

This clone was recorded only once. The chain carries TRBV19 and TRBJ2-1; tentative D call: TRBD1 (6 bases). The CDR3 is made up of 15 amino acids. V was pared by 2 bases and J by 1 base, with 9 bases between. Germline assignment: CDR1 LNHDA and CDR2 SQIVND (reference sequence). The CDR3 loop is CASSIYRESYNEQFF. CDR3 nucleotides: TGTGCCAGTAGTATATACAGGGAGTCCTACAATGAGCAGTTCTTC.

The CDR3 region is CASSVASDRYEQYF. Written as DNA, the CDR3 is TGTGCCAGCAGCGTAGCTAGCGATCGCTACGAGCAGTACTTC. The V call is TRBV9, the J call TRBJ2-7; D may be TRBD2 (6 bases). The CDR3 totals 14 residues. From germline, CDR1 is SGDLS and CDR2 YYNGEE. V lost 0 bases to trimming and J lost 3 bases, with 10 bases between them.

V gene TRBV5-4 combines with J gene TRBJ1-2; 7 bases match TRBD1. The CDR3 is 13 amino acids. Looked up from germline, CDR1 is SGHNT and CDR2 is YYREEE (reference sequence). Trimming removed 4 bases from V and 8 bases from J; junction bases left unmatched: 8. CDR3 DNA sequence: TGTGCCAGCAGCAACCGGGACAGAGGGGGCTACACCTTC. Translation: CASSNRDRGGYTF. Full variable domain (remainder filled in from reference TRBV5-4 and TRBJ1-2): ETGVTQSPTHLIKTRGQQVTLRCSSQSGHNTVSWYQQALGQGPQFIFQYYREEENGRGNFPPRFSGLQFPNYSSELNVNALELDDSALYLCASSNRDRGGYTFGSGTRLTVV.

J is TRBJ1-5 and V is TRBV28; 7 nucleotides align to TRBD1. Losses at the gene ends were 5 bases for V and 4 bases for J; bases not matched to a gene: 5. This CDR3 is 14 amino acids long. Germline V CDR1 and CDR2: MDHEN, SYDVKM. The CDR3 DNA follows: TGTGCCAGCAGTGTTGACAGGGAGAATCAGCCCCAGCATTTT. This gives the protein CASSVDRENQPQHF.

This clone was detected once. The V and J genes are TRBV7-2 and TRBJ2-7, with TRBD1 matching 10 bases. The germline gives CDR1 SGHTA, CDR2 FQGNSA. Germline trimming cut 5 bases from V and 0 bases from J; bases unmatched to any gene: 4. The CDR3 length is 15 residues. This CDR3 reads CASSIGQGGSYEQYF. CDR3 in DNA: TGTGCCAGCAGCATTGGACAGGGGGGCTCCTACGAGCAGTACTTC.

The chain links TRBV25-1 to TRBJ2-2; D not resolved. The CDR3 consists of 14 residues. V gave up 5 bases and J gave up 6 bases, with 13 bases separating them. Germline values: CDR1 MGHDK, CDR2 SYGVNS. DNA of the CDR3: TGTGCCAGCAGTTTATTTATAGTCCCCGGGGAGCTGTTTTTT. Translating it yields CASSLFIVPGELFF. The variable domain in full, with the rest retrieved from reference TRBV25-1 and TRBJ2-2, is EADIYQTPRYLVIGTGKKITLECSQTMGHDKMYWYQQDPGMELHLIHYSYGVNSTEKGDLSSESTVSRIRTEHFPLTLESARPSHTSQYLCASSLFIVPGELFFGEGSRLTVL.

The CDR3: CAWSQTGVADTQYF. The CDR3 nucleotides read TGTGCCTGGAGTCAGACAGGGGTTGCAGATACGCAGTATTTT. This rearrangement joins TRBV30 to TRBJ2-3; 8 nucleotides align to TRBD1. Trimming at V came to 2 bases and at J to 4 bases, leaving 5 bases not matched to a gene. CDR1 and CDR2 (germline): GTSNPN, SVGIG (reference sequence). The CDR3 totals 14 residues.

The J gene is TRBJ2-4, the V gene TRBV11-2; D remains ambiguous. This CDR3 comprises 16 residues. Trimming left V 4 bases short and J 0 bases short, with 13 bases between. The V gene's germline CDR1 is SGHAT and CDR2 FQNNGV. The CDR3 here is CASSSLRGLAKNIQYF. DNA of the CDR3: TGTGCCAGCAGCTCCCTTAGAGGCTTAGCCAAAAACATTCAGTACTTC.

The rearrangement joins TRBV6-4 to TRBJ2-1; D perhaps matches TRBD2 (5 bases). V dropped 3 bases and J dropped 2 bases, with 5 bases sitting between them. The CDR3 contains 13 residues. The germline V gene encodes CDR1 MRHNA and CDR2 SNTAGT. CDR3 sequence reads: CASSERAYNEQFF. In DNA form, the CDR3 reads TGTGCCAGCAGTGAGAGGGCCTACAATGAGCAGTTCTTC.

This clone occurred once. The V and J genes are TRBV6-5 and TRBJ1-2, with TRBD1 identical over 8 bases. The junction had 6 bases not matched to a gene; V was cut back by 5 bases and J by 4 bases. The CDR3 spans 14 residues. Germline CDR1 and CDR2: MNHEY and SVGAGI. In nucleotides, the CDR3 is TGTGCCAGCAGTGGACAGGGAAAGCTCTATGGCTACACCTTC. Amino acids: CASSGQGKLYGYTF.

This chain links TRBV29-1 with TRBJ2-3; D ambiguous. CDR3 length equals 13 residues. Germline V lookup: CDR1 SQVTM, CDR2 ANQGSEA. Deletions cut 3 bases from V and 2 bases from J, with 9 bases between. CDR3 nucleotides: TGCAGCGTTGACTATCAGGTCACAGATACGCAGTATTTT. It translates to CSVDYQVTDTQYF.

J is TRBJ2-7 and V is TRBV10-3; 12 positions agree with TRBD2. CDR1 and CDR2 from the germline V gene are ENHRY and SYGVKD. The CDR3 runs 16 residues. V gave up 6 bases and J gave up 0 bases; unmatched junction bases: 6. This CDR3 is CAIRTKLAGGSYEQYF. For the CDR3, the DNA is TGTGCCATCAGGACGAAACTAGCGGGAGGCTCCTACGAGCAGTACTTC.

The genes are TRBV5-4 and TRBJ2-5, with 9 positions matching TRBD1. The trim removed 0 bases at V and 4 bases at J, leaving 1 base unmatched. CDR3 length equals 14 residues. Germline loops: CDR1 SGHNT, CDR2 YYREEE (reference sequence). In DNA, the CDR3 is TGTGCCAGCAGCTTGGGACAGGGGGTAGAGACCCAGTACTTC. As protein: CASSLGQGVETQYF.

The chain employs TRBV11-2 and TRBJ2-1, with 10 bases that match TRBD2. After removal of 1 base from V and 12 bases from J, the junction contained 9 bases not matched to a gene. CDR1 is SGHAT and CDR2 is FQNNGV in the germline V gene. This CDR3 region has 15 residues. Here the CDR3 reads CASSLASGTSASQFF. The CDR3 nucleotides read TGTGCCAGCAGCTTAGCATCCGGGACTAGCGCCTCGCAGTTCTTC.

This rearrangement joins TRBV5-5 to TRBJ2-1, with TRBD2 identical over 11 bases. The ends lost 3 bases at V and 6 bases at J; junction bases unmatched: 8. Germline CDR1 SGHKS, CDR2 YYEKEE (reference sequence). The CDR3 is 16 amino acids. Here the CDR3 reads CASSWGSGRAINEQFF. In nucleotides, the CDR3 is TGTGCCAGCAGCTGGGGTAGCGGGAGGGCCATCAATGAGCAGTTCTTC. Full variable domain (remainder filled in from reference TRBV5-5 and TRBJ2-1): DAGVTQSPTHLIKTRGQQVTLRCSPISGHKSVSWYQQVLGQGPQFIFQYYEKEERGRGNFPDRFSARQFPNYSSELNVNALLLGDSALYLCASSWGSGRAINEQFFGPGTRLTVL.

The CDR3 spells CASRNGDRETYEQYF. DNA for the CDR3: TGTGCCAGCAGAAACGGGGACAGGGAAACCTACGAGCAGTACTTC. The chain uses TRBV21-1 and TRBJ2-7; the table's D call TRBD1 went unverified against the DNA. TRBV21-1 is assigned pseudogene status. The CDR3 contains 15 residues.

The chain recombines TRBV4-3 with TRBJ1-2; tentative D call: TRBD1 (5 bases). Germline lookup yields CDR1 LGHNA and CDR2 YSLEER. The CDR3 is 14 amino acids. Trimming left V 2 bases short and J 2 bases short, with 9 bases between. The CDR3 reads CASSQQGTNYGYTF. CDR3 coding DNA: TGCGCCAGCAGCCAACAGGGAACCAACTATGGCTACACCTTC.

The V and J genes are TRBV5-1 and TRBJ1-1; 7 nucleotides line up with TRBD1. The germline gives CDR1 SGHRS, CDR2 YFSETQ. With 5 bases clipped from V and 1 base from J, the junction kept 5 bases outside the gene matches. The CDR3 has 14 amino acids. The CDR3 coding sequence is TGCGCCAGCAGTCTCCAGGGGGGGAACACTGAAGCTTTCTTT. The encoded protein is CASSLQGGNTEAFF. Complete variable domain (other parts from reference TRBV5-1 and TRBJ1-1): KAGVTQTPRYLIKTRGQQVTLSCSPISGHRSVSWYQQTPGQGLQFLFEYFSETQRNKGNFPGRFSGRQFSNSRSEMNVSTLELGDSALYLCASSLQGGNTEAFFGQGTRLTVV.